Shown below are 19 T cell receptor beta chains from a single sample sequenced in a study of CXCR3 chemokines and chemotherapy response in bladder cancer (dated by TCRdb to the early 2020s). Libraries were built with PCR. Data came from an Illumina HiSeq 2500. Starting from the raw public reads, TCRdb applied fastp trimming at Q25, assembled clones with MiXCR and retained in-frame beta chains. Entries that share a CDR3 protein sequence are merged under the most common genes and DNA. Counted in this sample were around 8,000 distinct CDR3 sequences; 10% to 15% of them appeared once. 15% to 20% of the sample goes to the ten largest clones. This sample was taken from a patient whose treatment included neoadjuvant chemotherapy. These receptors all come from a human donor with bladder cancer that responded to neoadjuvant chemotherapy.

This clonotype has ten or more counts. Here the CDR3 DNA reads TGTGCCAGTAGTATCTTCGGACAGGTTCGTGAGCAGTTCTTC. Its protein is CASSIFGQVREQFF. This chain joins TRBV19 and TRBJ2-1, with 7 bases that match TRBD1. Germline CDR1 reads LNHDA; CDR2 reads SQIVND (reference sequence). V gave up 3 bases and J gave up 9 bases; unmatched junction bases: 8. The CDR3 is 14 amino acids.

This clonotype was detected many times. The rearrangement joins TRBV12-3 or TRBV12-4 to TRBJ1-5; TRBD1 might be the D (6 bases). The germline V and J ends were trimmed by 6 bases and 3 bases, with 12 bases remaining between them. CDR3 length equals 14 residues. The CDR3 protein is CASRYTGNNQPQHF. CDR3 nucleotides: TGTGCCAGCAGGTATACAGGGAACAATCAGCCCCAGCATTTT.

The chain employs TRBV11-2 and TRBJ1-1, with 7 positions matching TRBD1. With 3 bases clipped from V and 1 base from J, the junction kept 5 bases outside the gene matches. The CDR3 is made up of 15 amino acids. Germline loops: CDR1 SGHAT, CDR2 FQNNGV. CDR3 amino acids: CASSFFGQANTEAFF. The CDR3 region has the DNA TGTGCCAGCAGCTTTTTCGGACAGGCGAACACTGAAGCTTTCTTT.

This clonotype was seen ten or more times. J is TRBJ2-2 and V is TRBV29-1; D is ambiguous. The CDR3 totals 14 residues. V was clipped by 4 bases and J by 0 bases, with 9 bases between them. CDR1 is SQVTM, CDR2 ANQGSEA, per germline. CDR3 loop: CSVGLQANTGELFF. The DNA for the CDR3 is TGCAGCGTTGGTCTACAAGCGAACACCGGGGAGCTGTTTTTT.

The chain links TRBV6-5 to TRBJ2-5; either TRBD1 or TRBD2 may fit D (7 bases each). CDR1 is MNHEY, CDR2 SVGAGI, per germline. Trimming removed 7 bases from V and 1 base from J, with 16 bases in between. This CDR3 has 15 residues. The CDR3 here is CASTPGGGSQETQYF. In nucleotides, the CDR3 is TGTGCCAGCACCCCAGGGGGGGGCTCCCAAGAGACCCAGTACTTC.

CDR3 nucleotide sequence: TGTGCTAGTGCCCCTTCCTTAACGGGGTATGGCTACACCTTC. Translated, it gives CASAPSLTGYGYTF. V usage is TRBV12-5 and J usage is TRBJ1-2, with D unresolved. Germline V gene sequence: CDR1 LGHNT, CDR2 FRNRAP. This CDR3 comprises 14 residues. V lost 7 bases, J lost 5 bases, and 17 bases lay in between. Filled out from reference TRBV12-5 and TRBJ1-2, the complete variable domain reads DARVTQTPRHKVTEMGQEVTMRCQPILGHNTVFWYRQTMMQGLELLAYFRNRAPLDDSGMPKDRFSAEMPDATLATLKIQPSEPRDSAVYFCASAPSLTGYGYTFGSGTRLTVV.

This clonotype came up many times. CDR3 in amino acids: CASSLARTGGRETQYF. The CDR3 coding sequence is TGTGCCAGCAGCTTAGCCCGGACAGGGGGGAGGGAGACCCAGTACTTC. This sequence joins TRBV5-4 and TRBJ2-5; 10 positions match TRBD1. J lost 5 bases, V lost 2 bases, and 9 bases had no gene match. Germline loops: CDR1 SGHNT, CDR2 YYREEE (reference sequence). The CDR3 runs 16 residues.

This clonotype was recorded at least ten times. J is TRBJ1-5 and V is TRBV6-5; 8 bases are shared with TRBD1. J was trimmed by 8 bases and V by 4 bases; bases with no gene match: 7. This CDR3 is 14 amino acids long. In germline, CDR1 is MNHEY, CDR2 SVGAGI. CDR3 coding DNA: TGTGCCAGCAGTTTCTTCTCAGGGGGCAAGCCCCAGCATTTT. The encoded protein is CASSFFSGGKPQHF.

The gene calls are TRBV12-3 or TRBV12-4 and TRBJ1-1; TRBD1 matches at 7 bases. CDR3 length: 16 amino acids. J lost 3 bases, V lost 1 base, and 8 bases had no gene match. CDR3 protein: CASSLDRGRPDTEAFF. DNA for the CDR3: TGTGCCAGCAGTTTAGACAGGGGCCGGCCTGACACTGAAGCTTTCTTT.

This clonotype came up many times. V is TRBV10-3 and J is TRBJ2-3; TRBD1 matches at 8 bases. The junction had 10 bases not matched to a gene; V was cut back by 2 bases and J by 6 bases. This CDR3 comprises 16 residues. Germline CDR1 reads ENHRY; CDR2 reads SYGVKD. As DNA, the CDR3 is TGTGCCATCAGTGAGCGAGGGGCAGGGGGCCGTGATACGCAGTATTTT. This codes for CAISERGAGGRDTQYF.

The rearrangement uses TRBV27 and TRBJ1-5; no reliable D call. Trimming stripped 5 bases from V and 5 bases from J, with 16 bases between. The CDR3 covers 15 residues. CDR1 and CDR2 from the germline V gene are MNHEY and SMNVEV (reference sequence). CDR3 coding DNA: TGTGCCAGCAGTCCCGGGTTCCAGAGAGATCAGCCCCAGCATTTT. Protein sequence: CASSPGFQRDQPQHF.

This clonotype was observed at least ten times. The chain is built from TRBV12-3 or TRBV12-4 and TRBJ1-2; D unclear. There are 11 residues in the CDR3. V was pared by 1 base and J by 8 bases, with 5 bases between. As DNA, the CDR3 is TGTGCCAGCAGTTTAGGATACGGCTACACCTTC. Amino acid sequence: CASSLGYGYTF.

There are a few counts of this clonotype. The chain links TRBV12-3 or TRBV12-4 to TRBJ1-2; a possible D gene is TRBD1 (6 bases). Trimming removed 1 base at V and 2 bases at J, with 8 bases between. This CDR3 contains 14 residues. The CDR3 DNA sequence: TGTGCCAGCAGTTTAGAGAGGGGGAACTATGGCTACACCTTC. Its translation is CASSLERGNYGYTF.

This clonotype was seen a few times. The chain joins TRBV20-1 to TRBJ2-3; D perhaps matches TRBD1 (5 bases). The germline V and J ends were trimmed by 4 bases and 2 bases, with 7 bases remaining between them. Germline assignment: CDR1 DFQATT and CDR2 SNEGSKA (reference sequence). The CDR3 is 12 amino acids. CDR3: CSATQVTDTQYF. CDR3 sequence (DNA): TGCAGTGCTACACAGGTCACAGATACGCAGTATTTT.

This clonotype came up many times. The chain employs TRBV18 and TRBJ2-3; D may correspond to TRBD1 or TRBD2 (5 bases each). V gave up 8 bases and J gave up 6 bases, with 18 bases separating them. The CDR3 sequence is 14 residues long. Germline values: CDR1 KGHSH, CDR2 LQKENI. The CDR3: CASAKRDGGDTQYF. The CDR3 DNA reads TGTGCCAGCGCGAAACGGGACGGCGGGGATACGCAGTATTTT. The full variable domain, its missing parts supplied by reference TRBV18 and TRBJ2-3, is NAGVMQNPRHLVRRRGQEARLRCSPMKGHSHVYWYRQLPEEGLKFMVYLQKENIIDESGMPKERFSAEFPKEGPSILRIQQVVRGDSAAYFCASAKRDGGDTQYFGPGTRLTVL.

This clonotype counts as medium-sized. The chain combines TRBV6-1 with TRBJ1-1; 12 bases agree with TRBD1. Germline-derived CDR1 and CDR2 are MNHNS and SASEGT. Trimming at V came to 6 bases and at J to 3 bases, leaving 8 bases not matched to a gene. There are 16 residues in the CDR3. The CDR3 spells CASRDRGTGGYTEAFF. CDR3 DNA sequence: TGTGCCAGCAGAGACAGGGGGACAGGGGGCTACACTGAAGCTTTCTTT.

This clonotype was detected many times. The chain is built from TRBV7-2 and TRBJ2-2, with 15 bases lining up with TRBD2. V dropped 1 base and J dropped 1; count of bases not matched to a gene: 7. Germline V gene sequence: CDR1 SGHTA, CDR2 FQGNSA. The length of the CDR3 is 20 residues. Here the CDR3 DNA reads TGTGCCAGCAGCTTAGGTCTTCCGGGACTAGCGGGGGGGAACACCGGGGAGCTGTTTTTT. It translates to CASSLGLPGLAGGNTGELFF.

This clonotype was counted ten times or more. The rearrangement uses TRBV19 and TRBJ2-5; TRBD2 aligns across 10 bases. Germline V lookup: CDR1 LNHDA, CDR2 SQIVND (reference sequence). The CDR3 runs 17 residues. With 2 bases clipped from V and 4 bases from J, the junction kept 10 bases outside the gene matches. CDR3 residues: CASSISGAGGPIETQYF. The CDR3 coding sequence is TGTGCCAGTAGTATATCGGGAGCGGGGGGGCCGATAGAGACCCAGTACTTC. Using reference TRBV19 and TRBJ2-5 for the parts outside the CDR3, the full variable domain is DGGITQSPKYLFRKEGQNVTLSCEQNLNHDAMYWYRQDPGQGLRLIYYSQIVNDFQKGDIAEGYSVSREKKESFPLTVTSAQKNPTAFYLCASSISGAGGPIETQYFGPGTRLLVL.

This clonotype occurred many times. J is TRBJ2-5 and V is TRBV24-1, with TRBD2 matching 11 bases. The CDR3 totals 15 residues. Germline V gene lookup returns CDR1 KGHDR and CDR2 SFDVKD. V shed 4 bases and J 2 bases; nucleotides not matched to a gene: 2. CDR3 coding DNA: TGTGCCACCAGTGAGGTAGCGGGGGGGCAAGAGACCCAGTACTTC. Amino acids: CATSEVAGGQETQYF.